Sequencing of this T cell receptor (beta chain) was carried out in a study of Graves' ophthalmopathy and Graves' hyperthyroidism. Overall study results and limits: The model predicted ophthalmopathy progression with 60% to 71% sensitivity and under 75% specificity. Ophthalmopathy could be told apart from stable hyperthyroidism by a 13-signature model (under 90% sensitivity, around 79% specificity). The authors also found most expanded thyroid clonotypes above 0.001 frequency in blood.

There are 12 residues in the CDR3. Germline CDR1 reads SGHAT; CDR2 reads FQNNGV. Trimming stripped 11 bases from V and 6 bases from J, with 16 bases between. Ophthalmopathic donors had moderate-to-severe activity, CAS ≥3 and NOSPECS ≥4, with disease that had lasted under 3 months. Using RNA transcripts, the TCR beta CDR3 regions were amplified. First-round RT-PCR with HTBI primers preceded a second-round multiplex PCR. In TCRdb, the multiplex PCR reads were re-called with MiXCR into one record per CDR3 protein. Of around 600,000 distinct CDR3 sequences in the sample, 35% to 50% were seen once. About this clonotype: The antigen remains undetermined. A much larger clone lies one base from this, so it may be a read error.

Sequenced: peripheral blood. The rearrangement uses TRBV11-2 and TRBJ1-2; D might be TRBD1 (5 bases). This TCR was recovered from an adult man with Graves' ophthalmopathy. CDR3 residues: CAWSAGSHGYTF. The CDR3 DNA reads TGTGCCTGGAGTGCAGGGTCCCATGGCTACACCTTC.